Presented here are 2 T cell receptor beta chains from one specimen sequenced in a study of OX40 agonist ivuxolimab in advanced cancers. Only in-frame clones appear in the TCRdb table, and some are missing; sequencing was by immunoSEQ multiplex PCR. The sample yields 75,000 to 100,000 clones, approximately 80% seen once. This specimen consisted of CD4+ or CD8+ T cells sorted from blood, obtained in a trial of the OX40 agonist ivuxolimab. These receptors came from an adult with an advanced solid tumor such as melanoma, head and neck, liver or kidney cancer.

The V gene is TRBV27, the J gene TRBJ1-2; 9 bases agree with TRBD1. V was clipped by 5 bases and J by 6 bases; unmatched bases: 13. The germline gives CDR1 MNHEY, CDR2 SMNVEV (reference sequence). The CDR3 contains 16 residues. This CDR3 reads CASSPWGDREVDGYTF. The CDR3 coding sequence is TGTGCCAGCAGTCCATGGGGGGACAGGGAGGTCGATGGCTACACCTTC.

This clone showed up just a few times. The rearrangement joins TRBV5-1 to TRBJ1-2; 8 bases are a match to TRBD1. The CDR3 has 14 residues. The trim removed 6 bases at V and 0 bases at J, leaving 4 bases unmatched. From germline, CDR1 is SGHRS and CDR2 YFSETQ. For the CDR3, the DNA is TGCGCCAGCAAATCGGGACAGGCTAACTATGGCTACACCTTC. Its protein is CASKSGQANYGYTF.